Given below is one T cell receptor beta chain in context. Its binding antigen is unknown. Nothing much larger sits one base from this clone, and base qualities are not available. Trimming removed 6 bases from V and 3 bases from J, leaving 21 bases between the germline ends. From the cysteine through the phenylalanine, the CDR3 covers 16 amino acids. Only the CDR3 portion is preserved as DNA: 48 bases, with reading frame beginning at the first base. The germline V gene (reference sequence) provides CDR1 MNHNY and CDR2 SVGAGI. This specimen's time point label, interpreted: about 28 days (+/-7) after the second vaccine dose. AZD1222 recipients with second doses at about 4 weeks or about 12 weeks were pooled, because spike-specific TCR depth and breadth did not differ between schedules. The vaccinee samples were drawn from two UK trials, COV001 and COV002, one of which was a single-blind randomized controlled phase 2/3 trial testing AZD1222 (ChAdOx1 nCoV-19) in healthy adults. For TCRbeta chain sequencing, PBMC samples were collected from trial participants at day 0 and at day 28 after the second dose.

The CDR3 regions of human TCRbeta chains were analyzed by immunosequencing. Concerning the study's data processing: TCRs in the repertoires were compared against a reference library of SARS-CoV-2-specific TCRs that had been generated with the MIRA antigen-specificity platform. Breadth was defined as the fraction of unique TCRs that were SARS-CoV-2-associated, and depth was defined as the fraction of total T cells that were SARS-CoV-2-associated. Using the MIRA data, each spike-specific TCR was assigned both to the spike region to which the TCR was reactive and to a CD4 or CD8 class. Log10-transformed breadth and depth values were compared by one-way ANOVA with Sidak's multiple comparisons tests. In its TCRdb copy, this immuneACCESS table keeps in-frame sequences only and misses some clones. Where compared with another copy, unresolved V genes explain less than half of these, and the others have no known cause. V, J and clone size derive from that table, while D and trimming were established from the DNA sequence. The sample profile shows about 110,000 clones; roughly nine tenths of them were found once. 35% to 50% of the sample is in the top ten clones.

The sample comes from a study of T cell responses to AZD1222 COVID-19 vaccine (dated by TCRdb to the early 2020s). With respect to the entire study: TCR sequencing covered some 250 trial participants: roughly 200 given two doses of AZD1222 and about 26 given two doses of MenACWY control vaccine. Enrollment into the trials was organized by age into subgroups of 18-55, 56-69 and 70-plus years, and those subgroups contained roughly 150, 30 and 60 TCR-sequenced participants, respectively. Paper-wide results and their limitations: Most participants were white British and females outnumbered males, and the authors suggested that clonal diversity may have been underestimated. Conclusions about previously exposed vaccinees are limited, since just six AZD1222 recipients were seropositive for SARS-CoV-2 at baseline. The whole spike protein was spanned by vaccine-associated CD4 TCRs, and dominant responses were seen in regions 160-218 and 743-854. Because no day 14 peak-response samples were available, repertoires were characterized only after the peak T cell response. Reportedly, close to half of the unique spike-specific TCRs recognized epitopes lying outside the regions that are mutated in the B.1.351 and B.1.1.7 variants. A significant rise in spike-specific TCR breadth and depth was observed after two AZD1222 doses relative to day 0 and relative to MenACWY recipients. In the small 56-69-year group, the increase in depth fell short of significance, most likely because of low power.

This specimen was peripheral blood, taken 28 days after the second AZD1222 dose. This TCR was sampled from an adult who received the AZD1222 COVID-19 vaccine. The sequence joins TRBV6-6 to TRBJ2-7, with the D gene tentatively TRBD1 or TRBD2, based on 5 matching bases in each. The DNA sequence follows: TGTGCCAGCAGCCCTGGGACGAGACTTCTCCTCTACGAGCAGTACTTC. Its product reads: CASSPGTRLLLYEQYF.